The present T cell receptor (beta chain) was sequenced within a study of regulatory T cells in long-lasting Graves disease. Building of the TCR beta libraries involved iRepertoire HTBI primers and Arm-PCR of CDR3 regions. TCRdb reprocessed the multiplex PCR reads via MiXCR and lists one record per CDR3 protein. The sample holds about 440,000 distinct CDR3 sequences, around 15% seen once. Sample time point: newly diagnosed GD, antithyroid drugs for less than 3 months. PBMC-extracted RNA yielded the TCR library. The sample holds many counts of this clonotype. The germline CDR1 and CDR2 sequences are LGHDT and YNNKEL (reference sequence). V lost 1 base and J lost 11; bases outside the gene matches: 5. The CDR3 is 13 residues long. Another study also made use of these data, one on T cells in Graves' hyperthyroidism and ophthalmopathy. That work contributes: Peripheral blood also featured most of the thyroid clonotypes expanded above 0.001.

Sequencing used peripheral blood mononuclear cells (PBMCs), obtained at new diagnosis, from a patient treated with antithyroid drugs. The V and J genes are TRBV3-1 and TRBJ1-1; 9 bases agree with TRBD1. This TCR came from a woman under 30 with Graves disease. The CDR3 nucleotides are TGTGCCAGCAGCCAAGGGACAGGGGTGTGGGCTTTCTTT. As protein: CASSQGTGVWAFF.